The clone carrying this T cell receptor beta chain showed up many times. Unique molecular identifiers were incorporated into the prepared TCRbeta library. MiXCR, applied by TCRdb to the PCR reads, yields one record per CDR3 protein. This sample has some 600,000 distinct CDR3 sequences, with roughly 13% found just once. These data originate in a study of T-cell reconstitution after alpha-beta-depleted transplantation in children. J gave up 6 bases and V 0 bases, and 10 bases lay outside the gene matches. Germline V gene sequence: CDR1 DFQATT, CDR2 SNEGSKA (reference sequence). CDR3 size: 16 residues. The specimen was PBMCs, mostly from graft donor cells, collected 360 days after TCRalphabeta/CD19-depleted stem cell transplant. The V gene is TRBV20-1, the J gene TRBJ2-1, with TRBD2 matching over 8 bases. The clonotype comes from a male patient younger than 18 who had a stem cell transplant for acute myeloid leukemia, so the T cells may come from the graft donor. The CDR3 region has the DNA TGCAGTGCTAGAGATCGGCTAGCGGGCAACATCAATGAGCAGTTCTTC. Translating it yields CSARDRLAGNINEQFF.